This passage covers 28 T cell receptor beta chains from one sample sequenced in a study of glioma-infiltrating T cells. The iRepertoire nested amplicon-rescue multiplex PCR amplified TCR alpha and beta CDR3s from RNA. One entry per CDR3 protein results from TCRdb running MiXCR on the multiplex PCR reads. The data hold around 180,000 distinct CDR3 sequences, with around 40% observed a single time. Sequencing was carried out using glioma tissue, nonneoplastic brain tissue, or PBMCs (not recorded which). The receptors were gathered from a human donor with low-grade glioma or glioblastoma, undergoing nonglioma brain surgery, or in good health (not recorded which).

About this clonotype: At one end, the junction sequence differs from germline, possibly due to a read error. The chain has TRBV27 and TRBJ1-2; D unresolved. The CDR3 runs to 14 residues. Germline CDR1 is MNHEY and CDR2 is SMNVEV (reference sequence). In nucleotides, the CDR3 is TGTGCCAGCAGTGAAGTGCGGGTTACGAATGGCAACACCTTT. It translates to CASSEVRVTNGNTF.

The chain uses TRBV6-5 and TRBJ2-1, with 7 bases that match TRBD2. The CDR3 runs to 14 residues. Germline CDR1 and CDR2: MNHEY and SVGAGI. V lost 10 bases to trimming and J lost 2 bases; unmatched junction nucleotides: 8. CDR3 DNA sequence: TGTGCCATCACGCGGGAGAGGGCCTACAATGAGCAGTTCTTC. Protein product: CAITRERAYNEQFF.

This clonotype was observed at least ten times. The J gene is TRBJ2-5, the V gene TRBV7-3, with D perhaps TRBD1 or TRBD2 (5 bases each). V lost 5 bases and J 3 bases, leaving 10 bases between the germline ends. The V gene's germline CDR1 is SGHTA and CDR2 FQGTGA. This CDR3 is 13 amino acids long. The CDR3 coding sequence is TGTGCCAGCAGCGGGGGAATTGAAGAGACCCAGTACTTC. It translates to CASSGGIEETQYF.

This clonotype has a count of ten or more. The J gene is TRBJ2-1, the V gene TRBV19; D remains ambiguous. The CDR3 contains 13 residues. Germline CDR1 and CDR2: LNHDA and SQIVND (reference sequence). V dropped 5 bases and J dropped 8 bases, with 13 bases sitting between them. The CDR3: CASSPLGDHEQFF. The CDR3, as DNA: TGTGCCAGTAGTCCTCTAGGAGATCATGAGCAGTTCTTC.

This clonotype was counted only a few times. CDR3 sequence: CSAPSDSYEQYF. The CDR3 nucleotides are TGCAGTGCCCCAAGCGACTCCTACGAGCAGTACTTC. This rearrangement joins TRBV20-1 to TRBJ2-7, with D unclear. The germline V and J ends were trimmed by 6 bases and 0 bases, with 9 bases remaining between them. This CDR3 contains 12 residues. Germline-derived CDR1 and CDR2 are DFQATT and SNEGSKA (reference sequence).

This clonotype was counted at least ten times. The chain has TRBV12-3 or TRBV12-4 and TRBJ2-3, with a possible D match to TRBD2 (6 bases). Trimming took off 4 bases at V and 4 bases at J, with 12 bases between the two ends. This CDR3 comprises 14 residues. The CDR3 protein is CASSSLLAPDTQYF. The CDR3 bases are TGTGCCAGCAGTTCTTTACTAGCTCCAGATACGCAGTATTTT.

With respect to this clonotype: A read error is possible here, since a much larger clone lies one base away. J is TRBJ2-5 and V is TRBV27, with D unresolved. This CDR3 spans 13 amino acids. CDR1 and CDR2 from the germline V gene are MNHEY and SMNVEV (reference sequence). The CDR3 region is CASRDRVQEIQYF. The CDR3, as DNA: TGTGCCAGCAGAGACCGAGTTCAAGAGATCCAGTACTTC.

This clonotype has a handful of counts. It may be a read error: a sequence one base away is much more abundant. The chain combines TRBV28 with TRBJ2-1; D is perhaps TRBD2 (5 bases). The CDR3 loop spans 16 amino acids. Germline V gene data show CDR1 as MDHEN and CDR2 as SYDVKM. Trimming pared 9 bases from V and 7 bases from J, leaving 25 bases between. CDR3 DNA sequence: TGTGCCAGAAGTCCCTATTGGGGAGTGAGTTTTAATGAGCAGTTCTTC. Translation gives CARSPYWGVSFNEQFF.

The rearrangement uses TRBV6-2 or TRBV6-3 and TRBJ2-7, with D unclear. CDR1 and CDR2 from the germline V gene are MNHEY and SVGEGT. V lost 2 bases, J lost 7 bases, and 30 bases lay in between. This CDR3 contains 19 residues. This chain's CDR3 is CASSYPRLAPDLRWNEQYF. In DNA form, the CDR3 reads TGTGCCAGCAGTTACCCCCGGTTAGCCCCCGATCTACGGTGGAATGAGCAGTACTTC.

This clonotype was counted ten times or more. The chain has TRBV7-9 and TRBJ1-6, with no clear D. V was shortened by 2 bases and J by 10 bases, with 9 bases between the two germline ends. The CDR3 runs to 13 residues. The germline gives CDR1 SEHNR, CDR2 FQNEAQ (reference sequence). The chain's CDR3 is CASSLIMGSPLHF. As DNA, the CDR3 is TGTGCCAGCAGCTTAATCATGGGGTCACCCCTCCACTTT. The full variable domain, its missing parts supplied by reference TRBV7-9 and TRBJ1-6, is DTGVSQNPRHKITKRGQNVTFRCDPISEHNRLYWYRQTLGQGPEFLTYFQNEAQLEKSRLLSDRFSAERPKGSFSTLEIQRTEQGDSAMYLCASSLIMGSPLHFGNGTRLTVT.

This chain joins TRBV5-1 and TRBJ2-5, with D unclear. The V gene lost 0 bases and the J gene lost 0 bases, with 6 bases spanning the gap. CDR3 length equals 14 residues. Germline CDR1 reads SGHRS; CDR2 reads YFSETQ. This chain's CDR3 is CASSLGIYQETQYF. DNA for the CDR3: TGCGCCAGCAGCTTGGGCATATACCAAGAGACCCAGTACTTC. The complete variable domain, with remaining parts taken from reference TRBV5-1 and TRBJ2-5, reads KAGVTQTPRYLIKTRGQQVTLSCSPISGHRSVSWYQQTPGQGLQFLFEYFSETQRNKGNFPGRFSGRQFSNSRSEMNVSTLELGDSALYLCASSLGIYQETQYFGPGTRLLVL.

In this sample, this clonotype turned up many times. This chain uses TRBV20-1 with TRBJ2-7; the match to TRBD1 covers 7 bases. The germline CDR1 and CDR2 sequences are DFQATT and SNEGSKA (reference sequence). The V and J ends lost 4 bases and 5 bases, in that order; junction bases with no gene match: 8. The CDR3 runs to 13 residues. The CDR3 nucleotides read TGCAGTGCTATCGGGACAGATTACCACGAGCAGTACTTC. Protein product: CSAIGTDYHEQYF.

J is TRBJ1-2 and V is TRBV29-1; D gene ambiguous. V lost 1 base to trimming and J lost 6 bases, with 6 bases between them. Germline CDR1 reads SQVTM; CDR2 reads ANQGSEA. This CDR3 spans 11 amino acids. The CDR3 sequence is CSVEGADGYTF. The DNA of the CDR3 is TGCAGCGTTGAAGGCGCGGATGGCTACACCTTC. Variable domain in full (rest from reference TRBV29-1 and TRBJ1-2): SAVISQKPSRDICQRGTSLTIQCQVDSQVTMMFWYRQQPGQSLTLIATANQGSEATYESGFVIDKFPISRPNLTFSTLTVSNMSPEDSSIYLCSVEGADGYTFGSGTRLTVV.

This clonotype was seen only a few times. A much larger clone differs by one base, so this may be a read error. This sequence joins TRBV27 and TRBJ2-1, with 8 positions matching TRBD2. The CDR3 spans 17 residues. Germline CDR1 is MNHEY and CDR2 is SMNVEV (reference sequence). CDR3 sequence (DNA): TGTGCCAGCAGTCATGGAGGACTAGCCAGTTCCTCCAATGAGCAGTTCTTC. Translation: CASSHGGLASSSNEQFF.

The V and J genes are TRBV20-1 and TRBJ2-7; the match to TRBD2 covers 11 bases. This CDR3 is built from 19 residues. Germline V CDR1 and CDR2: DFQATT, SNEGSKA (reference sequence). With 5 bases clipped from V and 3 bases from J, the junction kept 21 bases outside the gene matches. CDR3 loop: CSAQQGATSGATRGYEQYF. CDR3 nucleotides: TGCAGTGCTCAACAGGGGGCGACTAGCGGGGCAACACGGGGCTACGAGCAGTACTTC.

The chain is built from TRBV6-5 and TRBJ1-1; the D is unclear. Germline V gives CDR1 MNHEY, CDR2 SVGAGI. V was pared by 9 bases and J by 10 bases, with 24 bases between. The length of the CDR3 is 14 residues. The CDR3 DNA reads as TGTGCCAGAGGTTACCTACTAGGGTCGTGGGGAGCTTTCTTT. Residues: CARGYLLGSWGAFF.

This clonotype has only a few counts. The CDR3 DNA reads as TGCGCCAGCAGCCAAGAGGGGGGTAATAGCAATCAGCCCCAGCATTTT. Protein product: CASSQEGGNSNQPQHF. The chain couples TRBV4-1 to TRBJ1-5; D possibly corresponds to TRBD1 (5 bases). Germline CDR1 MGHRA, CDR2 YSYEKL. CDR3 length: 16 amino acids. Trimming took off 0 bases at V and 0 bases at J, with 9 bases between the two ends.

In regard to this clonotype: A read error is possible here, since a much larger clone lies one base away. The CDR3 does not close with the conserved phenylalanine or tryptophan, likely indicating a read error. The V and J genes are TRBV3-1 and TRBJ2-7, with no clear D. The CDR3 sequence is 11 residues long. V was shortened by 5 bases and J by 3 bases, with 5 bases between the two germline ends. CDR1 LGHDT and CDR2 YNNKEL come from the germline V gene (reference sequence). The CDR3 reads CASSAYYEQYL. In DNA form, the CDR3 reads TGTGCCAGCAGCGCTTACTACGAGCAGTACCTC.

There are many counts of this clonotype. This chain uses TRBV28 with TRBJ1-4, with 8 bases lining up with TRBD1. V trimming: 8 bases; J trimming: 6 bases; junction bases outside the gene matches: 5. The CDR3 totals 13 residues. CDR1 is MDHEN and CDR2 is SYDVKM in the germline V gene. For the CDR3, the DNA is TGTGCCAGCTGGGACAGGTCTTATGAAAAACTGTTTTTT. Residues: CASWDRSYEKLFF.

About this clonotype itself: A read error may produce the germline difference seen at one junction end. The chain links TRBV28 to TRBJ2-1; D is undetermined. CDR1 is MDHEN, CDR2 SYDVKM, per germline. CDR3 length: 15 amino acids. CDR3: CASSSTSKEYNEQSF. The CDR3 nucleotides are TGTGCCAGCAGTTCGACGAGTAAGGAATACAATGAGCAGTCCTTC. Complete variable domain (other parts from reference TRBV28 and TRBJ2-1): DVKVTQSSRYLVKRTGEKVFLECVQDMDHENMFWYRQDPGLGLRLIYFSYDVKMKEKGDIPEGYSVSREKKERFSLILESASTNQTSMYLCASSSTSKEYNEQSFGPGTRLTVL.

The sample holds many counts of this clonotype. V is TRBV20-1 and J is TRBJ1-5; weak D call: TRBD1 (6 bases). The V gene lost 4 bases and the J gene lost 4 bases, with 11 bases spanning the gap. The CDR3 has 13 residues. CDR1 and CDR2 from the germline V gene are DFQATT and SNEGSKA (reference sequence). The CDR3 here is CSAIRDRNQPQHF. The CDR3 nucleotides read TGCAGTGCTATTCGAGACAGGAATCAGCCCCAGCATTTT.

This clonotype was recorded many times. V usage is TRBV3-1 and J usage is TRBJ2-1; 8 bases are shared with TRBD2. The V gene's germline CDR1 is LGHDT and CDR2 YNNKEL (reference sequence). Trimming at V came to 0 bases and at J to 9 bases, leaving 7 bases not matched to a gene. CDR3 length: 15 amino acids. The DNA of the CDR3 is TGTGCCAGCAGCCAAGAGCAGCGGGAGAGCATTGAGCAGTTCTTC. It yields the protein CASSQEQRESIEQFF.

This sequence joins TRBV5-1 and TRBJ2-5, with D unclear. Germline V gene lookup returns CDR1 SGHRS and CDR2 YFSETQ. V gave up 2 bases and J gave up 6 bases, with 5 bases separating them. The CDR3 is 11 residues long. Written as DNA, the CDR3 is TGCGCCAGCAGCTTAGGAAAGACCCAGTACTTC. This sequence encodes CASSLGKTQYF. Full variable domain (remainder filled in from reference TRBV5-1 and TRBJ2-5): KAGVTQTPRYLIKTRGQQVTLSCSPISGHRSVSWYQQTPGQGLQFLFEYFSETQRNKGNFPGRFSGRQFSNSRSEMNVSTLELGDSALYLCASSLGKTQYFGPGTRLLVL.

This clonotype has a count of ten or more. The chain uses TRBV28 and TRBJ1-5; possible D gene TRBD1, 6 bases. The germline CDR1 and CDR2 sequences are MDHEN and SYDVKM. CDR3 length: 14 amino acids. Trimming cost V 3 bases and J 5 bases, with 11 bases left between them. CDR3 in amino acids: CASSFRQEHQPQHF. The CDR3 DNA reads TGTGCCAGCAGTTTCCGACAGGAGCATCAGCCCCAGCATTTT.

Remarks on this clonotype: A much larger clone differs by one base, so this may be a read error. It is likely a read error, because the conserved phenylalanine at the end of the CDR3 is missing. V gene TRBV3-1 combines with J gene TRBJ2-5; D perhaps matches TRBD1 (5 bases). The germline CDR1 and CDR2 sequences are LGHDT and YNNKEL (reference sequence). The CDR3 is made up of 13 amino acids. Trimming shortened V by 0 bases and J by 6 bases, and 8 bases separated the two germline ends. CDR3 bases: TGTGCCAGCAGCCAAGACAGGGCCCAGACCCAGTACTTA. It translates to CASSQDRAQTQYL.

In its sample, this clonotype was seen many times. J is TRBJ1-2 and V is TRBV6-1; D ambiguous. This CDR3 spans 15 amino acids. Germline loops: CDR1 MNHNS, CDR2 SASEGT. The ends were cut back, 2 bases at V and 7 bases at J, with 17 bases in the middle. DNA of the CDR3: TGTGCCAGCAGTGAATTGGGGATCGCGGGTTTTGGCTACACCTTC. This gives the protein CASSELGIAGFGYTF.

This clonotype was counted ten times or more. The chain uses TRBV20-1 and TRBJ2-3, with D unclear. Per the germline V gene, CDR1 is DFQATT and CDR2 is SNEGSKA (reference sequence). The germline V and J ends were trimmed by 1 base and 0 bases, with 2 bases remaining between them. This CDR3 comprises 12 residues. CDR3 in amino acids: CSARGSTDTQYF. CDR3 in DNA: TGCAGTGCTAGAGGGAGCACAGATACGCAGTATTTT.

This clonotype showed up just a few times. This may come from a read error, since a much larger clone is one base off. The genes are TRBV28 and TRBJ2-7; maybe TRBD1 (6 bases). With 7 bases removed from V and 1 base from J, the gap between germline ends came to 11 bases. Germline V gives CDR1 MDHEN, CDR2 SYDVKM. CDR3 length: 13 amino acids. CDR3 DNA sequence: TGTGCCAGCATCTCAACAGGGTCCTACGAGCAGTACTTC. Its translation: CASISTGSYEQYF.